Presented here are 23 T cell receptor beta chains from one specimen sequenced in a study of early T cells in non-severe SARS-CoV-2 infection. MiXCR, applied by TCRdb to the 5' RACE reads, yields one record per CDR3 protein. The sample contains some 87,000 distinct CDR3 sequences, roughly 15% of which appear only once. Sequenced sample: whole blood. Source of these receptors: an adult who was a healthcare worker with PCR-confirmed SARS-CoV-2 infection or an uninfected control (not recorded which).

This clonotype was seen more than once but under ten times. This chain joins TRBV4-3 and TRBJ2-2, with D hard to call. Trimming stripped 0 bases from V and 6 bases from J, with 8 bases between. The CDR3 length is 14 residues. The germline V gene has CDR1 LGHNA and CDR2 YSLEER. The CDR3 is CASSQEEGSGELFF. CDR3 nucleotides: TGCGCCAGCAGCCAAGAGGAAGGATCCGGGGAGCTGTTTTTT.

The chain combines TRBV6-6 with TRBJ1-1, with D unclear. The ends were cut back, 2 bases at V and 3 bases at J, with 13 bases in the middle. The CDR3 sequence is 15 residues long. CDR1 and CDR2 (germline): MNHNY, SVGAGI (reference sequence). This chain's CDR3 is CASSYPPARDTEAFF. CDR3 in DNA: TGTGCCAGCAGTTACCCGCCGGCGAGGGACACTGAAGCTTTCTTT.

V usage is TRBV14 and J usage is TRBJ2-4; 8 nucleotides match TRBD1. The J segment lost 9 bases and the V segment lost 2 bases, leaving 3 bases of the junction unmatched. The CDR3 runs 13 residues. The germline gives CDR1 SGHDN, CDR2 FVKESK. Written as DNA, the CDR3 is TGTGCCAGCAGCCAAACAGGGGGGACCATTCAGTACTTC. Translated: CASSQTGGTIQYF. Complete variable domain (other parts from reference TRBV14 and TRBJ2-4): EAGVTQFPSHSVIEKGQTVTLRCDPISGHDNLYWYRRVMGKEIKFLLHFVKESKQDESGMPNNRFLAERTGGTYSTLKVQPAELEDSGVYFCASSQTGGTIQYFGAGTRLSVL.

At least ten counts were recorded for this clonotype. The chain employs TRBV6-2 or TRBV6-3 and TRBJ1-5, with 9 bases that match TRBD1. The CDR3 spans 15 residues. In germline, CDR1 is MNHEY, CDR2 SVGEGT. The V gene end was trimmed by 5 bases and the J gene end by 7 bases; junction bases not matched to a gene: 9. In nucleotides, the CDR3 is TGTGCCAGCAGTAAGACAGGGGGATGGGGGCAGCCCCAGCATTTT. Encoded protein: CASSKTGGWGQPQHF.

This clonotype appeared many times. The V call is TRBV9, the J call TRBJ1-4; tentatively, D is TRBD1 (5 bases). V shed 3 bases and J shed 3 bases, with 9 bases lying between them. This CDR3 spans 14 amino acids. Germline V lookup: CDR1 SGDLS, CDR2 YYNGEE. CDR3 region: CASSAGMPNEKLFF. Here the CDR3 DNA reads TGTGCCAGCAGCGCAGGGATGCCTAATGAAAAACTGTTTTTT.

This clonotype showed up many times. The V gene is TRBV12-5, the J gene TRBJ1-1; D gene uncertain. CDR1 is LGHNT, CDR2 FRNRAP, per germline. CDR3 length: 15 amino acids. V shed 0 bases and J shed 5 bases, with 13 bases lying between them. The CDR3 loop reads CASGLVNPLWTEAFF. As DNA, the CDR3 is TGTGCTAGTGGTTTGGTAAACCCACTTTGGACTGAAGCTTTCTTT. Looking up the rest from reference TRBV12-5 and TRBJ1-1 gives the full variable domain: DARVTQTPRHKVTEMGQEVTMRCQPILGHNTVFWYRQTMMQGLELLAYFRNRAPLDDSGMPKDRFSAEMPDATLATLKIQPSEPRDSAVYFCASGLVNPLWTEAFFGQGTRLTVV.

The genes are TRBV6-1 and TRBJ1-1; the match to TRBD1 covers 7 bases. The germline gives CDR1 MNHNS, CDR2 SASEGT. V shed 5 bases, J shed 11 bases, and the junction held 5 bases outside the gene matches. This CDR3 contains 11 residues. The CDR3 nucleotides are TGTGCCAGCAGTAGACAGGGATCGGCTTTCTTT. Translated: CASSRQGSAFF.

A few counts support this clonotype. The chain joins TRBV5-1 to TRBJ1-1; D is unclear. Germline CDR1 SGHRS, CDR2 YFSETQ. The CDR3 is 13 amino acids. Between the trimmed V and J ends, which lost 3 bases and 0 bases, there was a span of 6 bases. The CDR3 region is CASSSQMNTEAFF. CDR3 DNA sequence: TGCGCCAGCAGCTCGCAGATGAACACTGAAGCTTTCTTT. Looking up the rest from reference TRBV5-1 and TRBJ1-1 gives the full variable domain: KAGVTQTPRYLIKTRGQQVTLSCSPISGHRSVSWYQQTPGQGLQFLFEYFSETQRNKGNFPGRFSGRQFSNSRSEMNVSTLELGDSALYLCASSSQMNTEAFFGQGTRLTVV.

This clonotype occurred many times. The V gene is TRBV20-1, the J gene TRBJ1-1; D might be TRBD1 (6 bases). The CDR3 loop spans 15 amino acids. Germline loops: CDR1 DFQATT, CDR2 SNEGSKA (reference sequence). V was cut by 1 base and J by 2 bases, with 14 bases left in between. The CDR3 coding sequence is TGCAGTGCTAGAGTAGGAAAGGGGGGAAACACTGAAGCTTTCTTT. Its protein product is CSARVGKGGNTEAFF.

The gene calls are TRBV20-1 and TRBJ2-5, with TRBD2 matching over 14 bases. The germline V gene has CDR1 DFQATT and CDR2 SNEGSKA (reference sequence). Losses at the gene ends were 5 bases for V and 3 bases for J; bases not matched to a gene: 8. This CDR3 spans 16 amino acids. The DNA for the CDR3 is TGCAGTGCTTATACCGGGACTAGCGGGGGAGAAGAGACCCAGTACTTC. Protein: CSAYTGTSGGEETQYF.

Many counts were recorded for this clonotype. The chain's CDR3 is CASSLAGTGVYEQYF. CDR3 coding DNA: TGTGCCAGCAGCTTAGCAGGGACAGGTGTCTACGAGCAGTACTTC. The V gene is TRBV7-9, the J gene TRBJ2-7, with 8 bases identical to TRBD1. The CDR3 runs 15 residues. Losses at the gene ends were 0 bases for V and 3 bases for J; bases not matched to a gene: 4. Per germline, CDR1 SEHNR and CDR2 FQNEAQ (reference sequence). Full variable domain (outside the CDR3, taken from reference TRBV7-9 and TRBJ2-7): DTGVSQNPRHKITKRGQNVTFRCDPISEHNRLYWYRQTLGQGPEFLTYFQNEAQLEKSRLLSDRFSAERPKGSFSTLEIQRTEQGDSAMYLCASSLAGTGVYEQYFGPGTRLTVT.

The gene calls are TRBV19 and TRBJ2-7; 9 bases are shared with TRBD1. CDR3 length: 15 amino acids. J gave up 2 bases and V 7 bases, and 9 bases lay outside the gene matches. Germline V lookup: CDR1 LNHDA, CDR2 SQIVND (reference sequence). In nucleotides, the CDR3 is TGTGCCAGTATTACCGGGACAGGGATCGCCTACGAGCAGTACTTC. Residues: CASITGTGIAYEQYF. Using reference TRBV19 and TRBJ2-7 for the parts outside the CDR3, the full variable domain is DGGITQSPKYLFRKEGQNVTLSCEQNLNHDAMYWYRQDPGQGLRLIYYSQIVNDFQKGDIAEGYSVSREKKESFPLTVTSAQKNPTAFYLCASITGTGIAYEQYFGPGTRLTVT.

In this sample, this clonotype turned up a few times. The J gene is TRBJ1-4, the V gene TRBV28; D might be TRBD1 (5 bases). Germline-derived CDR1 and CDR2 are MDHEN and SYDVKM. The V gene lost 7 bases and the J gene lost 3 bases, with 18 bases spanning the gap. This CDR3 comprises 16 residues. In DNA form, the CDR3 reads TGTGCCAGCACCCCCACGGGGGGTATGGCTAATGAAAAACTGTTTTTT. As protein: CASTPTGGMANEKLFF.

V gene TRBV10-3 combines with J gene TRBJ1-4, with TRBD1 matching over 7 bases. This CDR3 spans 14 amino acids. V was pared by 11 bases and J by 7 bases, with 13 bases of the junction left unmatched. Germline-derived CDR1 and CDR2 are ENHRY and SYGVKD. As DNA, the CDR3 is TGTGCCGCCAGGGGGACGGCAGCACCTGAAAAACTGTTTTTT. Its translation: CAARGTAAPEKLFF.

This clonotype was picked up many times. The V call is TRBV6-1, the J call TRBJ1-1; no clear D gene. CDR1 is MNHNS and CDR2 is SASEGT in the germline V gene. V dropped 1 base and J dropped 7 bases, with 7 bases sitting between them. This CDR3 region has 12 residues. As DNA, the CDR3 is TGTGCCAGCAGTGAAGTGCCAGATGAAGCTTTCTTT. This translates into CASSEVPDEAFF.

This chain uses TRBV27 with TRBJ1-1, with D tentatively TRBD1 (6 bases). In germline, CDR1 is MNHEY, CDR2 SMNVEV (reference sequence). This CDR3 contains 14 residues. V was clipped by 5 bases and J by 4 bases, with 14 bases between them. The CDR3, as DNA: TGTGCCAGCAGTAACAGGGACGGAGGCACTGAAGCTTTCTTT. Its protein is CASSNRDGGTEAFF.

This clonotype has at least ten counts. The rearrangement joins TRBV7-8 to TRBJ2-3; D remains ambiguous. The CDR3 has 13 residues. Per germline, CDR1 SGHVS and CDR2 FQNEAQ. V lost 3 bases and J lost 0, with 4 bases in between. In nucleotides, the CDR3 is TGTGCCAGCAGCTTCTCTAGCACAGATACGCAGTATTTT. This translates into CASSFSSTDTQYF.

This clonotype was seen a handful of times. V and J are TRBV7-2 and TRBJ1-6; the match to TRBD1 covers 7 bases. The CDR3 is made up of 16 amino acids. Trimming removed 5 bases from V and 7 bases from J; junction bases left unmatched: 11. CDR1 and CDR2 (germline): SGHTA, FQGNSA. The CDR3 here is CASSPNPGTANSPLHF. The CDR3 coding sequence is TGTGCCAGCAGCCCCAACCCCGGGACAGCCAATTCACCCCTCCACTTT.

The table lists this clonotype with many counts. The chain recombines TRBV27 with TRBJ2-3; 8 positions agree with TRBD1. Trimming removed 3 bases from V and 0 bases from J; junction bases left unmatched: 8. The CDR3 consists of 17 residues. CDR1 MNHEY and CDR2 SMNVEV come from the germline V gene (reference sequence). The CDR3, as DNA: TGTGCCAGCAGTTTTACCGGACAGGGCCACAGCACAGATACGCAGTATTTT. This codes for CASSFTGQGHSTDTQYF.

This clonotype was seen many times. J is TRBJ2-3 and V is TRBV6-5; 10 bases fit TRBD2. This CDR3 spans 16 amino acids. Per the germline V gene, CDR1 is MNHEY and CDR2 is SVGAGI. V dropped 2 bases and J dropped 2; count of bases not matched to a gene: 4. CDR3 coding DNA: TGTGCCAGCAGTTACCTGGGACTAGCGATCACAGATACGCAGTATTTT. Encoded protein: CASSYLGLAITDTQYF.

This clonotype was detected many times. V gene TRBV6-5 combines with J gene TRBJ1-2, with D unclear. The CDR3 totals 13 residues. Germline V gene data show CDR1 as MNHEY and CDR2 as SVGAGI. Trimming took 6 bases from V and 4 from J, leaving 12 bases between them. The CDR3 loop reads CASSQGYFYGYTF. Written as DNA, the CDR3 is TGTGCCAGCAGCCAAGGTTACTTCTATGGCTACACCTTC.

This chain joins TRBV20-1 and TRBJ1-2; no reliable D call. Germline V gene lookup returns CDR1 DFQATT and CDR2 SNEGSKA (reference sequence). V gave up 5 bases and J gave up 8 bases, with 15 bases separating them. The CDR3 consists of 12 residues. The CDR3 spells CSAPRGAGGYTF. The CDR3 DNA reads as TGCAGTGCTCCCCGGGGTGCGGGAGGCTACACCTTC.

This clonotype showed up just a few times. The chain couples TRBV11-2 to TRBJ2-1; 12 nucleotides match TRBD2. Per the germline V gene, CDR1 is SGHAT and CDR2 is FQNNGV. CDR3 length: 18 amino acids. J lost 0 bases, V lost 5 bases, and 8 bases had no gene match. The CDR3 coding sequence is TGTGCCAGCAGCCGACAGCTAGCGGGGGGGAGCTCCTACAATGAGCAGTTCTTC. This encodes CASSRQLAGGSSYNEQFF.